Described below is a single T cell receptor (beta chain) sequence and its context. Treatment-naive patients with stable or active relapsing-remitting disease were the multiple sclerosis controls. The data belong to a study of CD8 T cells in Susac syndrome. Trimming pared 3 bases from V and 7 bases from J, leaving 7 bases between. Per germline, CDR1 LGHDT and CDR2 YNNKEL (reference sequence). The CDR3 is 12 amino acids. The RNA input was roughly 0.45 to 1 ug, and it was reverse transcribed with random hexamers. Amplification of the TCR beta CDR3 was carried out by immunoSEQ multiplex PCR, which spanned a total of 54 Vbeta and 13 Jbeta segments. Each CDR3 protein is one row after TCRdb ran MiXCR on the immunoSEQ multiplex PCR reads. In the table there are approximately 230,000 distinct CDR3 sequences, about 94% of which are singletons.

The sample consisted of CD4+ T cells from PBMCs. This receptor was taken from a human donor with multiple sclerosis. V and J are TRBV3-1 and TRBJ1-5; tentative D call: TRBD1 (5 bases). CDR3 in DNA: TGTGCCAGCAGCCAGGGGGAACAGCCCCAGCATTTT. This encodes CASSQGEQPQHF.